This T cell receptor beta chain was recorded in a study of blood T cell repertoires in COVID-19. Study-wide context: Samples representing acute and convalescent COVID-19 were sourced from the United States, Italy and Spain. T cells, B-cell-depleted T cells, or PBMCs supplied cDNA or gDNA.

The length of the CDR3 is 15 residues. V was clipped by 6 bases and J by 3 bases; unmatched bases: 1. Germline V gene sequence: CDR1 WSHSY, CDR2 SAAADI. In the original analysis: Reference gene primer amplification yielded estimated nucleated cell counts. TCRdb keeps only in-frame clones here, not all; method: immunoSEQ multiplex PCR. V and J calls and clone size are given by that table; D and trimming were obtained from the DNA. The data show about 120,000 clones, approximately 85% seen once. The sample consisted of peripheral blood. The chain couples TRBV10-2 to TRBJ2-3, with 15 bases aligning to TRBD2. This clonotype was obtained from a man older than 75 with acute or convalescent COVID-19. CDR3 coding DNA: TGCGCCAGCAGGGGGACTAGCGGGAGGACAGATACGCAGTATTTT. Amino acids: CASRGTSGRTDTQYF.